This TCR beta chain originates from a study of blood T cell repertoires in COVID-19. The CDR3 contains 16 residues. The ends lost 1 base at V and 9 bases at J; junction bases unmatched: 6. In germline, CDR1 is MNHEY, CDR2 SVGAGI. Study processing details: Reference gene primer amplification in the assay estimated nucleated cell counts. The table came from immunoSEQ multiplex PCR; TCRdb's copy has only in-frame clones and leaves some out. V, J and clone size are taken as reported in that table, and D and trimming were inferred from the DNA itself. The repertoire has 200,000 to 300,000 clones, 65% to 90% of them found once; the top ten carry 9.1%.

This chain links TRBV6-5 with TRBJ1-6, with 10 bases fitting TRBD1. Sequenced input: PBMCs or T cells enriched from blood (not recorded which). The receptor comes from a woman in her forties or fifties with acute COVID-19. CDR3: CASSYYKTGGSSPLHF. Written as DNA, the CDR3 is TGTGCCAGCAGTTACTACAAGACAGGGGGCAGTTCACCCCTCCACTTT.